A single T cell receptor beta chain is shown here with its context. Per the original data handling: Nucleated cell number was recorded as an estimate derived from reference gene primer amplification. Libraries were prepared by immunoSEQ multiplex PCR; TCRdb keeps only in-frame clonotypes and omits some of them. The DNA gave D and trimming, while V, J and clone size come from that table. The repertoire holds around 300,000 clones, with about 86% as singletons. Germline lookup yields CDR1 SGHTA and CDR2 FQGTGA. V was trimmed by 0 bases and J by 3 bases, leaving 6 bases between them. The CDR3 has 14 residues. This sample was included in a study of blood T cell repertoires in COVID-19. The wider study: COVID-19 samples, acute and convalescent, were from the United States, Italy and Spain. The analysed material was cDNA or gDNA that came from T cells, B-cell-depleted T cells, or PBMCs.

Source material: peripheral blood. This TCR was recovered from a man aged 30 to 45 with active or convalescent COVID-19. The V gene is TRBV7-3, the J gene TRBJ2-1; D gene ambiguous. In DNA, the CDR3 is TGTGCCAGCAGCTTAACAACGGGCTACAATGAGCAGTTCTTC. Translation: CASSLTTGYNEQFF.